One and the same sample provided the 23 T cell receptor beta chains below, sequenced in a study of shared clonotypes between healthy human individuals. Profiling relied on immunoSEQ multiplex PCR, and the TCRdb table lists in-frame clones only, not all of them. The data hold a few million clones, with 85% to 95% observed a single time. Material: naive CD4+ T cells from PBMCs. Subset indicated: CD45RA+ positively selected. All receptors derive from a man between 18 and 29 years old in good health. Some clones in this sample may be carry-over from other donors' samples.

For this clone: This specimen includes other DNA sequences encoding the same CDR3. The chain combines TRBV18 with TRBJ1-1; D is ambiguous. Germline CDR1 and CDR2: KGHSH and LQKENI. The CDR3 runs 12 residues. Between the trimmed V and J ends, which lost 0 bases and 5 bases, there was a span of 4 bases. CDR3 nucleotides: TGTGCCAGCTCACCACCGGGTACTGAAGCTTTCTTT. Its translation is CASSPPGTEAFF.

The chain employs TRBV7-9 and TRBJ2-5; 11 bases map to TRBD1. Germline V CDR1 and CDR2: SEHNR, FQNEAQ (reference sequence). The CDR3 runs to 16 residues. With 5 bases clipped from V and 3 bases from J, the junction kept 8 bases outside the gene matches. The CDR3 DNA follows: TGTGCCAGCAGCGTACCACCGGGACAGGGGGAAGAGACCCAGTACTTC. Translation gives CASSVPPGQGEETQYF.

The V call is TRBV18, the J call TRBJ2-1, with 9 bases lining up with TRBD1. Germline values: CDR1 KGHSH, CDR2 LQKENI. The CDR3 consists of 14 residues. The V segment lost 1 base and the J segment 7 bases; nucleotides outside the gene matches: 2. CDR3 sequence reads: CASSPQQGANEQFF. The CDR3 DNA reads TGTGCCAGCTCACCACAACAGGGGGCAAATGAGCAGTTCTTC.

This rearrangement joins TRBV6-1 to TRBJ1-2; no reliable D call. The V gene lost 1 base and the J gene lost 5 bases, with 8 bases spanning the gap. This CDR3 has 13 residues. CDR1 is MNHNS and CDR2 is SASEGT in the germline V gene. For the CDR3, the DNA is TGTGCCAGCAGTGAAGTGGGAACTTATGGCTACACCTTC. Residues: CASSEVGTYGYTF.

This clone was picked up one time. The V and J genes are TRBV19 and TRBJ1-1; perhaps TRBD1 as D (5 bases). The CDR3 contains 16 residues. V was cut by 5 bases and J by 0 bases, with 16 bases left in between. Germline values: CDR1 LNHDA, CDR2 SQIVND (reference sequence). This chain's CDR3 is CASSPRGGGMNTEAFF. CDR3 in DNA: TGTGCCAGTAGTCCCCGTGGGGGAGGGATGAACACTGAAGCTTTCTTT. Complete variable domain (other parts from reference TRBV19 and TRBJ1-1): DGGITQSPKYLFRKEGQNVTLSCEQNLNHDAMYWYRQDPGQGLRLIYYSQIVNDFQKGDIAEGYSVSREKKESFPLTVTSAQKNPTAFYLCASSPRGGGMNTEAFFGQGTRLTVV.

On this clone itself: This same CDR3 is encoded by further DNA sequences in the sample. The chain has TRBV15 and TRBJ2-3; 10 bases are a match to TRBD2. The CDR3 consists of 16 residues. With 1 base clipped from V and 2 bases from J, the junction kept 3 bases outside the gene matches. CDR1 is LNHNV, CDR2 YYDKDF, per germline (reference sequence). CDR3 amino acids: CATSRGLAGVTDTQYF. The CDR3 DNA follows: TGTGCCACCAGCAGAGGCCTAGCGGGGGTCACAGATACGCAGTATTTT.

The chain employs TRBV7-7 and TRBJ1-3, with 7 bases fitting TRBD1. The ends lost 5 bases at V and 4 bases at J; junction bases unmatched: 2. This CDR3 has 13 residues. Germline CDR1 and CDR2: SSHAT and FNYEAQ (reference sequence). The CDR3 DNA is TGTGCCAGCAGCGAGGACAGGGGAAACACCATATATTTT. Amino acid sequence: CASSEDRGNTIYF.

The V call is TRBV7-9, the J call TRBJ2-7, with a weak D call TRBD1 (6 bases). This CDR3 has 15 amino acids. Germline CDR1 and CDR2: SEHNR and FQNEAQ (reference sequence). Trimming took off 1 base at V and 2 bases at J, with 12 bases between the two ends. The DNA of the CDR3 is TGTGCCAGCAGCTTAGACAGGGACCGCACCTACGAGCAGTACTTC. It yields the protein CASSLDRDRTYEQYF.

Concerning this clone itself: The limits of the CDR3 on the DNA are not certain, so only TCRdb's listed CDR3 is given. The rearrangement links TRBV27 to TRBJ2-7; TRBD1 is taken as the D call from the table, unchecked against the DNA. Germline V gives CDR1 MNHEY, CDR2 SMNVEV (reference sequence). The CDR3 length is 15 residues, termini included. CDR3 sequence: CASSTSTGISYEQYF.

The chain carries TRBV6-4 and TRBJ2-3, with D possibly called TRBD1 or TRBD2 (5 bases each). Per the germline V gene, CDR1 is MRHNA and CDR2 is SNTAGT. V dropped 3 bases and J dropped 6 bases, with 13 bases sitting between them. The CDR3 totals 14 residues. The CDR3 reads CASSEQLGVDTQYF. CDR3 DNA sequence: TGTGCCAGCAGTGAACAACTAGGGGTGGATACGCAGTATTTT.

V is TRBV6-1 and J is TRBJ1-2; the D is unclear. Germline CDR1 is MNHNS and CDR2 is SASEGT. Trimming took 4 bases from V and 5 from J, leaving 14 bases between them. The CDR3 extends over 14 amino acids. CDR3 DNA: TGTGCCAGCAGTGCTCGGGCGGCCCTTTATGGCTACACCTTC. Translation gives CASSARAALYGYTF.

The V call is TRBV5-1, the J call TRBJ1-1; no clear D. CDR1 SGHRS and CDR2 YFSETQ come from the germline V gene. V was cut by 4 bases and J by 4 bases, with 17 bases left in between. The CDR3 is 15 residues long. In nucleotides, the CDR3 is TGCGCCAGCAGCCCCTACGGGGAGTGGGGCACTGAAGCTTTCTTT. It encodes CASSPYGEWGTEAFF.

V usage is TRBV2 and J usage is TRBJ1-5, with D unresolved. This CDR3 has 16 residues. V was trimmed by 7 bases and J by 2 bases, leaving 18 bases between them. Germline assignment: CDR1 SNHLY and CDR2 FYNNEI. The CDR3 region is CASTGLSRRGNQPQHF. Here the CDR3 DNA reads TGTGCCAGCACGGGGTTGAGCAGGAGGGGCAATCAGCCCCAGCATTTT. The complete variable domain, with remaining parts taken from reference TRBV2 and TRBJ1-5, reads EPEVTQTPSHQVTQMGQEVILRCVPISNHLYFYWYRQILGQKVEFLVSFYNNEISEKSEIFDDQFSVERPDGSNFTLKIRSTKLEDSAMYFCASTGLSRRGNQPQHFGDGTRLSIL.

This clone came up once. The CDR3 DNA reads as TGTGCCAGCAGCTTGGAGGCAGGGGTCCCCTACGAGCAGTACTTC. Translation gives CASSLEAGVPYEQYF. The V gene is TRBV5-5, the J gene TRBJ2-7; a weak D match, TRBD1 (6 bases). Per germline, CDR1 SGHKS and CDR2 YYEKEE (reference sequence). Trimming took 0 bases from V and 2 from J, leaving 12 bases between them. The CDR3 contains 15 residues. The variable domain in full, completed from reference TRBV5-5 and TRBJ2-7, reads DAGVTQSPTHLIKTRGQQVTLRCSPISGHKSVSWYQQVLGQGPQFIFQYYEKEERGRGNFPDRFSARQFPNYSSELNVNALLLGDSALYLCASSLEAGVPYEQYFGPGTRLTVT.

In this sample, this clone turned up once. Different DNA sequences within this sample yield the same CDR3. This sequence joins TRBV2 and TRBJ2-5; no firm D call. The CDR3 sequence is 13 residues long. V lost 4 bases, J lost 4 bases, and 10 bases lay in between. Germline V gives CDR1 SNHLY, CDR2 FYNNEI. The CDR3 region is CASSGERAETQYF. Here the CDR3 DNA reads TGTGCCAGCAGTGGAGAGCGAGCAGAGACCCAGTACTTC. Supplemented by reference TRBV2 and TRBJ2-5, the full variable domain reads EPEVTQTPSHQVTQMGQEVILRCVPISNHLYFYWYRQILGQKVEFLVSFYNNEISEKSEIFDDQFSVERPDGSNFTLKIRSTKLEDSAMYFCASSGERAETQYFGPGTRLLVL.

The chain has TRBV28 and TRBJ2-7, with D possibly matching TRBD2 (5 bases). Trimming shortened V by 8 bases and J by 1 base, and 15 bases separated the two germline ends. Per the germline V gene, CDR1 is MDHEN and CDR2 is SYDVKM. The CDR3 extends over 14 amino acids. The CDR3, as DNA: TGTGCCAGCCTTGATTTCACTAGGTCCTACGAGCAGTACTTC. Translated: CASLDFTRSYEQYF.

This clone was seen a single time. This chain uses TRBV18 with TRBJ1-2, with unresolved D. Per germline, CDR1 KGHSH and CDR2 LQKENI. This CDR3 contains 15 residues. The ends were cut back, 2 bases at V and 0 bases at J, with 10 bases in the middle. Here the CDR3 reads CASSPEGSANYGYTF. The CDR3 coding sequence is TGTGCCAGCTCACCAGAGGGTAGCGCTAACTATGGCTACACCTTC.

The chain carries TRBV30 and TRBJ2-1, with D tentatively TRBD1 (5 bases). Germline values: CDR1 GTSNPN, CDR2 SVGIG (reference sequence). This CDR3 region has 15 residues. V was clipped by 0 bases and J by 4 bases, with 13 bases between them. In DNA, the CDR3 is TGTGCCTGGAGTGTACCTGGGGCCCATTACAATGAGCAGTTCTTC. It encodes CAWSVPGAHYNEQFF.

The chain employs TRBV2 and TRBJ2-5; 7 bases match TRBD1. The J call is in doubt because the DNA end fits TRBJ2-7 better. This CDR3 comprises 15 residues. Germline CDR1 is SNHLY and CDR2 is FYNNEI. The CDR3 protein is CASRTHRGVSYEQYF. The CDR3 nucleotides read TGTGCCAGCAGAACTCACAGGGGAGTGTCCTACGAGCAGTACTTC.

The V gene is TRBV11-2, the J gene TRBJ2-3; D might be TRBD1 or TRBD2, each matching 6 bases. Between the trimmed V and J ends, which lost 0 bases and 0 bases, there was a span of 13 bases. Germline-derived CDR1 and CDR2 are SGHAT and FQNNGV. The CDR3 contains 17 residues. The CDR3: CASSLDFGGASTDTQYF. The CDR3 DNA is TGTGCCAGCAGCTTAGATTTCGGGGGCGCTAGCACAGATACGCAGTATTTT.

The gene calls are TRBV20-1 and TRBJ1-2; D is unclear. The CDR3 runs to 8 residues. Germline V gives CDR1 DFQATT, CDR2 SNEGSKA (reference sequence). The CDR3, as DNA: TGCAGGGGTACGGCCTACACCTTC. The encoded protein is CRGTAYTF.

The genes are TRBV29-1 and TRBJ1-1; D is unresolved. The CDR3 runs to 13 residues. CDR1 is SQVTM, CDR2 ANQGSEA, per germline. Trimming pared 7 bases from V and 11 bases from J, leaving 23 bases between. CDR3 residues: CSADETPGVVAFF. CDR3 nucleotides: TGCAGCGCCGATGAGACACCTGGAGTAGTCGCTTTCTTT.

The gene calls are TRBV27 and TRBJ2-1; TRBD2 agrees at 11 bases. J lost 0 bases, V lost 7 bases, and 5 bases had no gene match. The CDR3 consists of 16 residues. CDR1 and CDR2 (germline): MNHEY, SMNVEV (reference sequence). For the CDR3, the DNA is TGTGCCAGCAAGGGACTAGCGGCCAGCTCCTACAATGAGCAGTTCTTC. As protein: CASKGLAASSYNEQFF.